A single sample gave rise to the 8 T cell receptor beta chains below, sequenced in a study of cytomegalovirus exposure and HLA in healthy donors. The PCR was carried out with 60 Vbeta primers and 13 Jbeta primers. Using immunoSEQ multiplex PCR, the repertoire was profiled, and TCRdb retains in-frame clones only, with some absent. The repertoire holds 150,000 to 200,000 clones, with 77% as singletons. The sequencing input was PBMCs. The receptors shown here come from a man younger than 35 in good health and CMV-seronegative.

The chain joins TRBV10-2 to TRBJ2-2, with D perhaps matching TRBD2 (6 bases). This CDR3 comprises 17 residues. The germline V gene has CDR1 WSHSY and CDR2 SAAADI. Trimming took off 0 bases at V and 6 bases at J, with 17 bases between the two ends. DNA of the CDR3: TGCGCCAGCAGTGAGTCGAGCGACATGGAGGGGCCCGGGGAGCTGTTTTTT. Protein sequence: CASSESSDMEGPGELFF.

This chain links TRBV5-6 with TRBJ2-3; 16 nucleotides match TRBD2. This CDR3 region has 16 residues. Losses at the gene ends were 3 bases for V and 4 bases for J; bases not matched to a gene: 2. Per the germline V gene, CDR1 is SGHDT and CDR2 is YYEEEE. DNA of the CDR3: TGTGCCAGCAGCTCGGGACTAGCGGGAGGGGCAGATACGCAGTATTTT. This translates into CASSSGLAGGADTQYF. Full variable domain (outside the CDR3, taken from reference TRBV5-6 and TRBJ2-3): DAGVTQSPTHLIKTRGQQVTLRCSPKSGHDTVSWYQQALGQGPQFIFQYYEEEERQRGNFPDRFSGHQFPNYSSELNVNALLLGDSALYLCASSSGLAGGADTQYFGPGTRLTVL.

CDR3 residues: CAVSQGVQYGYTF. In nucleotides, the CDR3 is TGTGCCGTATCACAGGGGGTGCAATATGGCTACACCTTC. The gene calls are TRBV5-4 and TRBJ1-2, with 8 bases fitting TRBD1. Germline CDR1 reads SGHNT; CDR2 reads YYREEE (reference sequence). There are 13 residues in the CDR3. V dropped 10 bases and J dropped 5; count of bases not matched to a gene: 10.

This clone was recorded a few times. The chain uses TRBV30 and TRBJ2-5, with D possibly matching TRBD1 (5 bases). From germline, CDR1 is GTSNPN and CDR2 SVGIG (reference sequence). Trimming pared 4 bases from V and 7 bases from J, leaving 22 bases between. The CDR3 loop spans 15 amino acids. Here the CDR3 reads CAWTSHGAPSVTQYF. The DNA for the CDR3 is TGTGCCTGGACCTCTCATGGGGCCCCGAGTGTGACCCAGTACTTC.

The chain joins TRBV2 to TRBJ1-2, with a weak D call TRBD1 (5 bases). V lost 6 bases to trimming and J lost 4 bases, with 12 bases between them. The CDR3 extends over 13 amino acids. Germline assignment: CDR1 SNHLY and CDR2 FYNNEI. CDR3 sequence reads: CASRYADSYGYTF. The CDR3 DNA reads as TGTGCCAGCAGGTACGCCGACAGCTATGGCTACACCTTC.

CDR3 region: CASSSRGLTHSPLHF. DNA for the CDR3: TGTGCCAGCAGCTCCAGGGGCCTGACACATTCACCCCTCCACTTT. This chain connects TRBV7-2 to TRBJ1-6; TRBD1 is a possible D gene (6 bases). The germline V gene has CDR1 SGHTA and CDR2 FQGNSA. V dropped 4 bases and J dropped 8 bases, with 15 bases sitting between them. This CDR3 comprises 15 residues.

The V and J genes are TRBV4-3 and TRBJ1-2; D call uncertain. This CDR3 contains 15 residues. Germline lookup yields CDR1 LGHNA and CDR2 YSLEER. Trimming took off 0 bases at V and 4 bases at J, with 12 bases between the two ends. CDR3 nucleotides: TGCGCCAGCAGCCAAGATAAAGGAACGGGCTATGGCTACACCTTC. This translates into CASSQDKGTGYGYTF.

The rearrangement joins TRBV18 to TRBJ2-1; 11 bases map to TRBD2. Germline loops: CDR1 KGHSH, CDR2 LQKENI. The CDR3 contains 20 residues. Trimming removed 3 bases from V and 2 bases from J; junction bases left unmatched: 15. CDR3 nucleotides: TGTGCCAGCTCACCCGGCCCTGGGGGACAGGGACTAGCGGCCTACAATGAGCAGTTCTTC. Its translation is CASSPGPGGQGLAAYNEQFF.